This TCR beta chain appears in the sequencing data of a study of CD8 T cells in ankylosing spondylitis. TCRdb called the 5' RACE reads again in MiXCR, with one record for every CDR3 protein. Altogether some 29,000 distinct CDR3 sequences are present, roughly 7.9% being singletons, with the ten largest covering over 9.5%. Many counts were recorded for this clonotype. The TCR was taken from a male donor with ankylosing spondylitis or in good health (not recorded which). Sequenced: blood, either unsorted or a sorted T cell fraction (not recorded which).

The CDR3: CASRDRANTEAFF. Here the CDR3 DNA reads TGTGCCAGCAGGGACAGAGCGAACACTGAAGCTTTCTTT. The V call is TRBV2, the J call TRBJ1-1, with D tentatively TRBD1 (6 bases). V shed 6 bases and J shed 1 base, with 9 bases lying between them. Germline V gene sequence: CDR1 SNHLY, CDR2 FYNNEI. The CDR3 contains 13 residues.